The 5 T cell receptor beta chains given below trace back to one sample, sequenced in a study of T cell responses to AZD1222 COVID-19 vaccine. Measured with immunoSEQ multiplex PCR; TCRdb has only the in-frame clones, and not every one. The sample lists 70,000 to 80,000 clones; 60% to 85% were seen once. The sample was peripheral blood, taken 28 days after the second AZD1222 dose. These receptors were obtained from an adult who received the AZD1222 COVID-19 vaccine.

The chain couples TRBV10-2 to TRBJ1-5, with a possible D match to TRBD1 (5 bases). The CDR3 contains 15 residues. Per the germline V gene, CDR1 is WSHSY and CDR2 is SAAADI. Trimming stripped 0 bases from V and 3 bases from J, with 9 bases between. The CDR3 here is CASSESRGVNQPQHF. The DNA of the CDR3 is TGCGCCAGCAGTGAGTCAAGGGGTGTCAATCAGCCCCAGCATTTT.

This chain uses TRBV10-1 with TRBJ2-2; no clear D. Trimming removed 5 bases at V and 1 base at J, with 2 bases between. The CDR3 extends over 12 amino acids. CDR1 WNHNN and CDR2 SYGVQD come from the germline V gene (reference sequence). The CDR3 loop reads CASSLNTGELFF. CDR3 nucleotides: TGCGCCAGCAGTCTGAACACCGGGGAGCTGTTTTTT.

The chain couples TRBV19 to TRBJ2-4; weak D call: TRBD1 (6 bases). This CDR3 spans 18 amino acids. V lost 0 bases and J lost 0, with 15 bases in between. Germline V gene data show CDR1 as LNHDA and CDR2 as SQIVND (reference sequence). Here the CDR3 reads CASSIDPRQVLAKNIQYF. The CDR3 region has the DNA TGTGCCAGTAGTATAGACCCAAGACAGGTCCTAGCCAAAAACATTCAGTACTTC.

The chain combines TRBV5-5 with TRBJ1-1; D may be TRBD1 (6 bases). The CDR3 covers 13 residues. V was shortened by 7 bases and J by 1 base, with 11 bases between the two germline ends. Germline loops: CDR1 SGHKS, CDR2 YYEKEE (reference sequence). The CDR3 nucleotides are TGTGCCAGCGCCGGGACATCGAACACTGAAGCTTTCTTT. This gives the protein CASAGTSNTEAFF.

The rearrangement links TRBV11-3 to TRBJ2-5; a possible D gene is TRBD2 (6 bases). The germline gives CDR1 SGHNT, CDR2 YENEEA. The CDR3 has 15 amino acids. Trimming removed 5 bases at V and 1 base at J, with 14 bases between. The CDR3 sequence: CASSHGGTFQETQYF. DNA of the CDR3: TGTGCCAGCAGCCACGGCGGGACTTTCCAAGAGACCCAGTACTTC.